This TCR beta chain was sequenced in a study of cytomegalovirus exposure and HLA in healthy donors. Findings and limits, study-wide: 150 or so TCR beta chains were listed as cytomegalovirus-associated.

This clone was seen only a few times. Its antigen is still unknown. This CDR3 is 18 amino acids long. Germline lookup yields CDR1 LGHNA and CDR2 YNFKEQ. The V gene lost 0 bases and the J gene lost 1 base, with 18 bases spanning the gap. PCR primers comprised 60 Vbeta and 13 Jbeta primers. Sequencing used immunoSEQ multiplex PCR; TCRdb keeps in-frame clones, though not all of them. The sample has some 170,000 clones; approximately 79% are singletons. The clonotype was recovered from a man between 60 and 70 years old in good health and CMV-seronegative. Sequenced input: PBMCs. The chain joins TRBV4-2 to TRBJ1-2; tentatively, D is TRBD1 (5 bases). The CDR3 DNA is TGTGCCAGCAGCCAAGACCTGGTTATGGGGGGTTTTAACTATGGCTACACCTTC. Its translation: CASSQDLVMGGFNYGYTF.